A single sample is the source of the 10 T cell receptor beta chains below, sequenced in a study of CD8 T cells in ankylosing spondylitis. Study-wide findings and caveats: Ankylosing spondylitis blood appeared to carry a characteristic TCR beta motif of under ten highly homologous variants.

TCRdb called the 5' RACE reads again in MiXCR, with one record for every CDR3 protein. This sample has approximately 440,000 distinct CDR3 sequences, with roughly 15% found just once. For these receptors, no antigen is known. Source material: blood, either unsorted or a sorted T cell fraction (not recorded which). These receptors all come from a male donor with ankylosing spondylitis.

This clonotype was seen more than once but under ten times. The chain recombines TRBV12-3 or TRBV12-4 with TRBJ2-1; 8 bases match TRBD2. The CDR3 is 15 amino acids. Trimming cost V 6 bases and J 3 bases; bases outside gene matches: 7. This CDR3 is CASSSGLALYNEQFF. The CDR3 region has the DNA TGTGCCAGCAGCTCCGGACTAGCCCTCTACAATGAGCAGTTCTTC.

This CDR3 is CASSQYGTDEYEQYF. DNA of the CDR3: TGTGCCAGCAGTCAATACGGGACAGACGAATACGAGCAGTACTTC. The chain joins TRBV3-1 to TRBJ2-7; TRBD1 matches at 7 bases. Germline CDR1 and CDR2: LGHDT and YNNKEL (reference sequence). J was trimmed by 4 bases and V by 6 bases; bases with no gene match: 12. The CDR3 spans 15 residues.

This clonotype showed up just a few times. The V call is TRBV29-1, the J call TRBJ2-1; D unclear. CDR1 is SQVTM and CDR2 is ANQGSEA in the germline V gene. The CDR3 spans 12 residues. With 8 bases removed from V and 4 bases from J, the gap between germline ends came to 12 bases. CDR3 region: CSRTDGYNEQFF. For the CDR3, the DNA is TGCAGCCGGACGGACGGTTACAATGAGCAGTTCTTC.

CDR3 amino acids: CASSPVGIRDTEAFF. Written as DNA, the CDR3 is TGTGCCAGCAGCCCTGTGGGGATTCGGGACACTGAAGCTTTCTTT. The gene calls are TRBV5-5 and TRBJ1-1; D is uncertain. CDR1 is SGHKS and CDR2 is YYEKEE in the germline V gene (reference sequence). The CDR3 runs 15 residues. Between the trimmed V and J ends, which lost 4 bases and 3 bases, there was a span of 16 bases.

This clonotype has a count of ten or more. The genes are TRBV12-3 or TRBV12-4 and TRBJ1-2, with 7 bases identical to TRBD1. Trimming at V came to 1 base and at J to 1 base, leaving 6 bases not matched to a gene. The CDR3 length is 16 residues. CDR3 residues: CASSLVETGINYGYTF. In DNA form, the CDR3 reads TGTGCCAGCAGTTTAGTGGAGACAGGGATTAACTATGGCTACACCTTC.

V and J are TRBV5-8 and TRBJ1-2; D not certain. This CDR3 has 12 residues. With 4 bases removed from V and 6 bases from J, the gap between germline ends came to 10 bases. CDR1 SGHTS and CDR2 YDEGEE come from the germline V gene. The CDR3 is CASSLGPDGYTF. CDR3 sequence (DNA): TGTGCCAGCAGCCTTGGACCAGATGGCTACACCTTC.

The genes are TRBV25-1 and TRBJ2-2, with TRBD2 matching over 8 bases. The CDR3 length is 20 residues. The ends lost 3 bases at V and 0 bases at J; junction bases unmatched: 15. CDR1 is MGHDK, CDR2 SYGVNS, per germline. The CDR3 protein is CASSDTIGAGGQSNTGELFF. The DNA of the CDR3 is TGTGCCAGCAGTGACACCATAGGGGCGGGAGGACAGTCGAACACCGGGGAGCTGTTTTTT. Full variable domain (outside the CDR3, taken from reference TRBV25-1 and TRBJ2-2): EADIYQTPRYLVIGTGKKITLECSQTMGHDKMYWYQQDPGMELHLIHYSYGVNSTEKGDLSSESTVSRIRTEHFPLTLESARPSHTSQYLCASSDTIGAGGQSNTGELFFGEGSRLTVL.

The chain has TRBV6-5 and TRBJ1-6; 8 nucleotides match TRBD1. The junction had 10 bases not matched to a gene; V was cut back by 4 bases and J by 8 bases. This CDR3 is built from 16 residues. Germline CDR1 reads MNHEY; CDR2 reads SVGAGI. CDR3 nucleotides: TGTGCCAGCAGTTCCCCACAGGGGGGAGGTTATTCACCCCTCCACTTT. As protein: CASSSPQGGGYSPLHF.

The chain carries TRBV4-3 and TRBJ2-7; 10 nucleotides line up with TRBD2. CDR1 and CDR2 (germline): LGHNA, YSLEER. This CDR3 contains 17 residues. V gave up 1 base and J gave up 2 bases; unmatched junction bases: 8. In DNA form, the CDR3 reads TGCGCCAGCAGCCAAGTACTAGCGGGAACGGGCGCCTACGAGCAGTACTTC. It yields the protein CASSQVLAGTGAYEQYF.

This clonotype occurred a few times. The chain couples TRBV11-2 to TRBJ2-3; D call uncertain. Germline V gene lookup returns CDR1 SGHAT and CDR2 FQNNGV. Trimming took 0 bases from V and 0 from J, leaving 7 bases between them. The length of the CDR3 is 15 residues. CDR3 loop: CASSLDGVSTDTQYF. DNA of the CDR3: TGTGCCAGCAGCTTAGATGGGGTTAGCACAGATACGCAGTATTTT. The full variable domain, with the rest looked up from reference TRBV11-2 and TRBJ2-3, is EAGVAQSPRYKIIEKRQSVAFWCNPISGHATLYWYQQILGQGPKLLIQFQNNGVVDDSQLPKDRFSAERLKGVDSTLKIQPAKLEDSAVYLCASSLDGVSTDTQYFGPGTRLTVL.